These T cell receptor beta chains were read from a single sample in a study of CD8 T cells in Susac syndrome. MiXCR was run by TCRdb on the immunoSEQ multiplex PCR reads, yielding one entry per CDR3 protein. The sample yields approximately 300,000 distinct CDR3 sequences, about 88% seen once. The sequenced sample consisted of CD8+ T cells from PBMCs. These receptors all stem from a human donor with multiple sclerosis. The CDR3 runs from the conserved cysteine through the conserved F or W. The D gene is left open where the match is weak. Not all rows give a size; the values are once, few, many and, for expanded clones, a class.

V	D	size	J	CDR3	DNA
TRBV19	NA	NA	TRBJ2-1	CASSIGTRGSHEQFF	TGTGCCAGTAGCATCGGGACCCGGGGGAGTCATGAGCAGTTCTTC
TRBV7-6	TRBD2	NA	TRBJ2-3	CASSLELARDTQYF	TGTGCCAGCAGCTTAGAACTAGCGCGTGATACGCAGTATTTT
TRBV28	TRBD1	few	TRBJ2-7	CASSQDRDEQYF	TGTGCCAGCAGCCAGGACAGGGACGAGCAGTACTTC
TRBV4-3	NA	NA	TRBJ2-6	CASSQDPSDILTLSGANVLTF	TGCGCCAGCAGCCAAGATCCTTCGGACATCCTGACTCTCTCTGGGGCCAACGTCCTGACTTTC
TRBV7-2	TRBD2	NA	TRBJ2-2	CASIFEPGVGGSTGGELFF	TGTGCCAGCATCTTCGAACCAGGCGTCGGCGGGAGTACGGGCGGGGAGCTGTTTTTT
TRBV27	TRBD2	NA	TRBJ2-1	CASSWQGLAGNEQFF	TGTGCCAGCAGTTGGCAGGGACTAGCGGGGAATGAGCAGTTCTTC
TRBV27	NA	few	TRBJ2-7	CASSLGGNEQYF	TGTGCCAGCAGTTTAGGGGGAAACGAGCAGTACTTC
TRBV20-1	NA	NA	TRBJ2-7	CSALNSLSYEQYF	TGCAGTGCTCTGAACTCCCTCTCCTACGAGCAGTACTTC
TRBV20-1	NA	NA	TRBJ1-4	CSAKNWGDEKLFF	TGCAGTGCTAAGAATTGGGGGGATGAAAAACTGTTTTTT
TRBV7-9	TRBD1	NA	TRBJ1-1	CASGTVEAFF	TGTGCCAGCGGGACAGTTGAAGCTTTCTTT
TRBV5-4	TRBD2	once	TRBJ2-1	CASSLDLTSENEQFF	TGTGCCAGCAGCTTGGACCTGACTAGCGAGAATGAGCAGTTCTTC
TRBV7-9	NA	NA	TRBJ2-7	CASSFGGEQYF	TGTGCCAGCAGCTTTGGGGGCGAGCAGTACTTC
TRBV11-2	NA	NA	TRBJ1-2	CASSSDVRGYTF	TGTGCCAGCAGCTCGGACGTCCGCGGCTACACCTTC
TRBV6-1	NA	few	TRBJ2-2	CASGAGQNTGELFF	TGTGCCAGCGGGGCTGGACAGAACACCGGGGAGCTGTTTTTT
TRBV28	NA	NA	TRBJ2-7	CASLDRIPYEQYF	TGTGCCAGCCTCGACAGGATCCCCTACGAGCAGTACTTC
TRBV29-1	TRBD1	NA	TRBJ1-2	CSVGRGQGAGANYGYTF	TGCAGCGTTGGCCGGGGACAGGGGGCTGGAGCTAACTATGGCTACACCTTC
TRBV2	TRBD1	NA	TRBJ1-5	CASTGTDNQPQHF	TGTGCCAGTACCGGGACAGACAATCAGCCCCAGCATTTT
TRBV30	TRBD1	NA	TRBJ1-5	CAWSVSGGTQPQHF	TGTGCCTGGAGTGTATCAGGGGGCACTCAGCCCCAGCATTTT
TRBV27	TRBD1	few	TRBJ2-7	CASRNDRGYEQYF	TGTGCCAGCAGGAACGACAGGGGCTACGAGCAGTACTTC
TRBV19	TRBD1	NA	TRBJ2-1	CASSPPRTGDLHNEQFF	TGTGCCAGTAGTCCCCCGCGGACAGGGGACTTGCATAATGAGCAGTTCTTC
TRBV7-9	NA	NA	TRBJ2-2	CASIPSRGLNTGELFF	TGTGCCAGCATCCCCTCCCGGGGGTTGAACACCGGGGAGCTGTTTTTT
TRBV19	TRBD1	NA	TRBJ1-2	CASTPGPQGSGGYTF	TGTGCCAGTACCCCAGGGCCACAGGGGAGCGGTGGCTACACCTTC
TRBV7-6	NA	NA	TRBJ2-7	CASSLHSSYEQYF	TGTGCCAGCAGCTTACACTCTTCCTACGAGCAGTACTTC
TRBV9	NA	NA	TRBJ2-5	CASSGGSQETQYF	TGTGCCAGCAGCGGGGGATCTCAAGAGACCCAGTACTTC
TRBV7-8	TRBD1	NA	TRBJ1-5	CASSRGQGVDLGNQPQHF	TGTGCCAGCAGCCGGGGGCAGGGGGTAGATTTGGGCAATCAGCCCCAGCATTTT
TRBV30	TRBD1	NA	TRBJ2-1	CAWSVGGQGFDTEQFF	TGTGCCTGGAGTGTGGGGGGACAGGGTTTTGACACTGAGCAGTTCTTC
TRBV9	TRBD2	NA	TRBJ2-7	CASSVDGLAVNEQYF	TGTGCCAGCAGCGTAGATGGACTAGCGGTTAACGAGCAGTACTTC
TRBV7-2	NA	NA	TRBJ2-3	CASSLGQDPFTDTQYF	TGTGCCAGCAGCTTAGGACAGGACCCTTTCACAGATACGCAGTATTTT
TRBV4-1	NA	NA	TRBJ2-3	CASSQERQPPTDTQYF	TGCGCCAGCAGCCAAGAGCGGCAGCCCCCCACAGATACGCAGTATTTT
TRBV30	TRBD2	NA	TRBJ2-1	CAWRGRGFDEQFF	TGTGCCTGGAGGGGGAGGGGATTCGATGAGCAGTTCTTC
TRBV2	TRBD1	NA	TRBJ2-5	CASSWDSNPRGPQETQYF	TGTGCCAGCAGCTGGGACAGCAACCCCCGCGGGCCCCAAGAGACCCAGTACTTC
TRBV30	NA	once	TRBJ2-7	CAWSALYEQYF	TGTGCCTGGAGTGCCCTCTACGAGCAGTACTTC
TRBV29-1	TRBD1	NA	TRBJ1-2	CSVPGGQGADGYTF	TGCAGCGTCCCAGGGGGTCAGGGGGCTGATGGCTACACCTTC
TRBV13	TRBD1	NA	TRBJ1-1	CASSLQGEWEAFF	TGTGCCAGCAGCCTACAGGGGGAATGGGAAGCTTTCTTT
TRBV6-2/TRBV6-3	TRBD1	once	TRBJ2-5	CASNTPGQYPETQYF	TGTGCCAGCAATACCCCGGGACAGTATCCAGAGACCCAGTACTTC
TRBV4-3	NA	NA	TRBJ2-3	CASSQEPDYSTDTQYF	TGCGCCAGCAGCCAAGAACCAGATTACTCCACAGATACGCAGTATTTT
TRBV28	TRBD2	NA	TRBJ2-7	CASSFFVSAGLAGDYEQYF	TGTGCCAGCAGTTTCTTTGTCTCGGCGGGGCTAGCGGGTGACTACGAGCAGTACTTC
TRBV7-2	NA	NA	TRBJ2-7	CASSLSSRGTYEQYF	TGTGCCAGCAGCTTAAGTTCTAGGGGAACGTACGAGCAGTACTTC
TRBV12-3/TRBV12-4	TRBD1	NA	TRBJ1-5	CASRLGQGSSNQPQHF	TGTGCCAGTCGCCTTGGACAGGGGTCAAGCAATCAGCCCCAGCATTTT
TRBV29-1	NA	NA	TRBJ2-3	CSVLAADTQYF	TGCAGCGTCTTAGCAGCAGATACGCAGTATTTT
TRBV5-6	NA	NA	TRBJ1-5	CASSLVGAGQPQHF	TGTGCCAGCAGCTTGGTGGGTGCCGGGCAGCCCCAGCATTTT
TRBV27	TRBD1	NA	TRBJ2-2	CASSLTGDPGELFF	TGTGCCAGCAGTCTCACAGGGGACCCCGGGGAGCTGTTTTTT
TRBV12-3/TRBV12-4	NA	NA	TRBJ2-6	CASSFVSGANVLTF	TGTGCCAGCAGTTTCGTCTCTGGGGCCAACGTCCTGACTTTC
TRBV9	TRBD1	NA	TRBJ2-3	CASSGTGSDTQYF	TGTGCCAGCAGCGGGACAGGTTCAGATACGCAGTATTTT
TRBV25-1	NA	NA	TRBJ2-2	CASSEKGGVSAVGVGELFF	TGTGCCAGCAGTGAAAAAGGGGGGGTTTCGGCAGTTGGGGTCGGGGAGCTGTTTTTT
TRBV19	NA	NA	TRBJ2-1	CASRIGGGRYNEQFF	TGTGCCAGTAGGATTGGGGGGGGCAGGTACAATGAGCAGTTCTTC
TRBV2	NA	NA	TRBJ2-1	CASSTPPRSEEFF	TGTGCCAGCAGTACCCCCCCTAGATCTGAGGAGTTCTTC
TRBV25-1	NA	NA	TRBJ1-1	CASSHGWVNTEAFF	TGTGCCAGCAGTCACGGGTGGGTGAACACTGAAGCTTTCTTT
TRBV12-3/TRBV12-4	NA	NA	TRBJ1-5	CASAEKGGNQPQHF	TGTGCCTCAGCAGAAAAGGGGGGCAATCAGCCCCAGCATTTT
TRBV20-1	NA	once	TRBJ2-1	CSASWLRYNEQFF	TGCAGTGCTAGTTGGTTGCGTTACAATGAGCAGTTCTTC